This passage covers 26 T cell receptor beta chains from one sample sequenced in a study of blood T cell repertoires in COVID-19. Profiled with immunoSEQ multiplex PCR; TCRdb holds only in-frame clones, not every one. The repertoire holds roughly 180,000 clones, with roughly 85% as singletons. What was sequenced was peripheral blood. The receptor set was obtained from a woman under 40 with acute or convalescent COVID-19.

The chain couples TRBV5-6 to TRBJ1-3; maybe TRBD1 (5 bases). CDR3 length: 15 amino acids. The germline V gene encodes CDR1 SGHDT and CDR2 YYEEEE. V was cut by 0 bases and J by 7 bases, with 14 bases left in between. The CDR3 region is CASSLGPGYRNTIYF. CDR3 coding DNA: TGTGCCAGCAGCTTGGGGCCAGGGTATCGGAACACCATATATTTT.

This clone has only a few counts. The rearrangement joins TRBV7-2 to TRBJ2-2; D might be TRBD2 (6 bases). Germline-derived CDR1 and CDR2 are SGHTA and FQGNSA. This CDR3 comprises 16 residues. With 5 bases removed from V and 7 bases from J, the gap between germline ends came to 20 bases. The CDR3 region has the DNA TGTGCCAGCAGCCCCGTGGGGGGTAAGGGAGGCGGGGAGCTGTTTTTT. Translated, it gives CASSPVGGKGGGELFF.

The CDR3 region is CASSLETGTGWNEQFF. CDR3 nucleotides: TGTGCCAGCAGTTTAGAAACCGGGACAGGGTGGAATGAGCAGTTCTTC. The chain links TRBV27 to TRBJ2-1, with TRBD1 matching over 9 bases. Germline assignment: CDR1 MNHEY and CDR2 SMNVEV (reference sequence). V lost 2 bases, J lost 7 bases, and 9 bases stayed unmatched. This CDR3 has 16 residues.

V and J are TRBV14 and TRBJ2-1; 10 bases align to TRBD2. The J segment lost 6 bases and the V segment lost 0 bases, leaving 5 bases of the junction unmatched. CDR3 length: 16 amino acids. Germline loops: CDR1 SGHDN, CDR2 FVKESK. CDR3 loop: CASSQEKLAGRNEQFF. In DNA form, the CDR3 reads TGTGCCAGCAGCCAAGAGAAACTAGCGGGGCGCAATGAGCAGTTCTTC. The whole variable domain, filled in from reference TRBV14 and TRBJ2-1, reads EAGVTQFPSHSVIEKGQTVTLRCDPISGHDNLYWYRRVMGKEIKFLLHFVKESKQDESGMPNNRFLAERTGGTYSTLKVQPAELEDSGVYFCASSQEKLAGRNEQFFGPGTRLTVL.

The chain joins TRBV27 to TRBJ2-1; the D is unclear. The CDR3 extends over 12 amino acids. Trimming took off 2 bases at V and 10 bases at J, with 9 bases between the two ends. The germline gives CDR1 MNHEY, CDR2 SMNVEV (reference sequence). Here the CDR3 reads CASSLPAREQFF. The CDR3 DNA reads TGTGCCAGCAGTTTACCCGCTAGAGAGCAGTTCTTC.

The chain links TRBV5-1 to TRBJ1-4, with a weak D call TRBD1 (5 bases). CDR3 length equals 12 residues. Trimming took off 3 bases at V and 7 bases at J, with 7 bases between the two ends. Per the germline V gene, CDR1 is SGHRS and CDR2 is YFSETQ. CDR3 protein: CASSYQGEKLFF. For the CDR3, the DNA is TGCGCCAGCAGCTACCAGGGTGAAAAACTGTTTTTT.

The chain couples TRBV4-1 to TRBJ1-5; no clear D gene. The CDR3 spans 16 residues. Trimming cost V 0 bases and J 6 bases, with 15 bases left between them. Per germline, CDR1 MGHRA and CDR2 YSYEKL. The CDR3: CASSQDWAGSAQPQHF. The CDR3 coding sequence is TGCGCCAGCAGCCAAGATTGGGCCGGGAGTGCTCAGCCCCAGCATTTT.

The rearrangement links TRBV4-2 to TRBJ1-2; D might be TRBD1 (6 bases). This CDR3 comprises 13 residues. Looked up from germline, CDR1 is LGHNA and CDR2 is YNFKEQ. V was cut by 0 bases and J by 9 bases, with 11 bases left in between. CDR3 DNA sequence: TGTGCCAGCAGCCAAGAGCAGGACAGAAGCTACACCTTC. Its translation is CASSQEQDRSYTF.

This clone turned up a few times. The gene calls are TRBV19 and TRBJ2-3, with D perhaps matching TRBD1 (5 bases). From germline, CDR1 is LNHDA and CDR2 SQIVND (reference sequence). The CDR3 loop spans 16 amino acids. V gave up 2 bases and J gave up 0 bases, with 12 bases separating them. The CDR3 bases are TGTGCCAGTAGTATAAGGGCCAGGGCAAGCACAGATACGCAGTATTTT. Protein sequence: CASSIRARASTDTQYF.

The V call is TRBV2, the J call TRBJ1-5; D is undetermined. The V gene lost 7 bases and the J gene lost 6 bases, with 19 bases spanning the gap. The CDR3 totals 15 residues. CDR1 SNHLY and CDR2 FYNNEI come from the germline V gene. DNA of the CDR3: TGTGCCAGCACGAGGGCTCGGACCAAAAGTCAGCCCCAGCATTTT. This encodes CASTRARTKSQPQHF.

The chain employs TRBV5-4 and TRBJ2-7, with D perhaps matching TRBD1 (5 bases). Trimming removed 1 base from V and 4 bases from J, with 12 bases in between. The CDR3 has 14 amino acids. Germline CDR1 reads SGHNT; CDR2 reads YYREEE (reference sequence). The CDR3 sequence is CASSLQGKEYEQYF. The CDR3 nucleotides are TGTGCCAGCAGCTTGCAGGGCAAAGAATACGAGCAGTACTTC. Based on the CDR3 plus reference TRBV5-4 and TRBJ2-7, the full variable domain is ETGVTQSPTHLIKTRGQQVTLRCSSQSGHNTVSWYQQALGQGPQFIFQYYREEENGRGNFPPRFSGLQFPNYSSELNVNALELDDSALYLCASSLQGKEYEQYFGPGTRLTVT.

The V and J genes are TRBV5-6 and TRBJ1-2, with 7 nucleotides matching TRBD1. Germline-derived CDR1 and CDR2 are SGHDT and YYEEEE. V lost 5 bases and J lost 5; bases outside the gene matches: 3. The CDR3 extends over 12 amino acids. The CDR3 nucleotides read TGTGCCAGCAGGGGACAGCCTTATGGCTACACCTTC. It encodes CASRGQPYGYTF.

The chain links TRBV30 to TRBJ1-6; TRBD1 aligns across 7 bases. CDR3 size: 13 residues. Trimming cost V 6 bases and J 3 bases; bases outside gene matches: 2. The germline V gene encodes CDR1 GTSNPN and CDR2 SVGIG (reference sequence). The CDR3 DNA reads as TGTGCCTGCGGGACAGTCTATAATTCACCCCTCCACTTT. Translating it yields CACGTVYNSPLHF.

The J gene is TRBJ2-1, the V gene TRBV19, with D maybe TRBD2 (6 bases). The V gene's germline CDR1 is LNHDA and CDR2 SQIVND (reference sequence). V dropped 3 bases and J dropped 9 bases, with 12 bases sitting between them. The CDR3 is made up of 13 amino acids. The CDR3 spells CASSMDPGVEQFF. The DNA for the CDR3 is TGTGCCAGTAGTATGGACCCGGGGGTTGAGCAGTTCTTC.

The chain links TRBV19 to TRBJ2-1; TRBD2 is a possible D gene (6 bases). Trimming took off 0 bases at V and 0 bases at J, with 18 bases between the two ends. Germline lookup yields CDR1 LNHDA and CDR2 SQIVND (reference sequence). The CDR3 loop spans 19 amino acids. CDR3: CASSIDLGSGLSSYNEQFF. In DNA form, the CDR3 reads TGTGCCAGTAGTATAGATCTTGGGAGCGGGCTAAGCTCCTACAATGAGCAGTTCTTC.

The chain joins TRBV2 to TRBJ2-2, with D perhaps matching TRBD1 (6 bases). Germline V gene data show CDR1 as SNHLY and CDR2 as FYNNEI. V lost 4 bases and J 4 bases, leaving 13 bases between the germline ends. The CDR3 contains 15 residues. The CDR3 loop reads CASSVFTGSTGELFF. The CDR3 DNA reads TGTGCCAGCAGTGTCTTTACAGGGTCCACCGGGGAGCTGTTTTTT. Based on the CDR3 plus reference TRBV2 and TRBJ2-2, the full variable domain is EPEVTQTPSHQVTQMGQEVILRCVPISNHLYFYWYRQILGQKVEFLVSFYNNEISEKSEIFDDQFSVERPDGSNFTLKIRSTKLEDSAMYFCASSVFTGSTGELFFGEGSRLTVL.

The chain carries TRBV27 and TRBJ1-2; 9 bases map to TRBD1. CDR3 length: 13 residues. Unmatched junction bases numbered 5, after V lost 5 bases and J lost 7 bases. Germline CDR1 reads MNHEY; CDR2 reads SMNVEV (reference sequence). The CDR3 sequence is CASSQQGAVGYTF. CDR3 bases: TGTGCCAGCAGTCAACAGGGGGCGGTTGGCTACACCTTC.

This chain joins TRBV7-2 and TRBJ2-5; possible D gene TRBD2, 6 bases. V was trimmed by 3 bases and J by 3 bases, leaving 11 bases between them. The CDR3 is 14 residues long. Germline loops: CDR1 SGHTA, CDR2 FQGNSA. The CDR3 DNA reads TGTGCCAGCAGCTTTAGGGCGGGAAAAGAGACCCAGTACTTC. It is translated as CASSFRAGKETQYF.

The chain carries TRBV9 and TRBJ2-7, with 8 bases identical to TRBD1. J gave up 3 bases and V 3 bases, and 8 bases lay outside the gene matches. CDR1 is SGDLS, CDR2 YYNGEE, per germline. The CDR3 consists of 15 residues. For the CDR3, the DNA is TGTGCCAGCAGCGGGGGGACAGGATCAGGCTACGAGCAGTACTTC. It translates to CASSGGTGSGYEQYF.

The genes are TRBV4-2 and TRBJ2-3, with TRBD2 as a possible D gene (6 bases). Looked up from germline, CDR1 is LGHNA and CDR2 is YNFKEQ. V lost 4 bases, J lost 0 bases, and 14 bases lay in between. The CDR3 consists of 16 residues. CDR3 coding DNA: TGTGCCAGCAGCCCCGGGGACTCGCGGAGCACAGATACGCAGTATTTT. The encoded protein is CASSPGDSRSTDTQYF.

J is TRBJ1-2 and V is TRBV27; 10 bases map to TRBD1. V was pared by 5 bases and J by 7 bases, with 13 bases of the junction left unmatched. CDR1 and CDR2 from the germline V gene are MNHEY and SMNVEV (reference sequence). This CDR3 spans 16 amino acids. This CDR3 reads CASSARRTGGGSGYTF. In DNA form, the CDR3 reads TGTGCCAGCAGTGCGAGACGGACAGGGGGAGGGTCTGGCTACACCTTC.

The gene calls are TRBV2 and TRBJ2-6; 9 positions match TRBD1. The ends lost 4 bases at V and 0 bases at J; junction bases unmatched: 10. The germline gives CDR1 SNHLY, CDR2 FYNNEI. The CDR3 covers 19 residues. CDR3 amino acids: CASSGSLGTGPSGANVLTF. CDR3 nucleotide sequence: TGTGCCAGCAGTGGATCCCTAGGGACAGGGCCCTCTGGGGCCAACGTCCTGACTTTC.

The sample holds one count of this clone. The rearrangement links TRBV12-3 or TRBV12-4 to TRBJ2-5; no reliable D call. The CDR3 is 13 amino acids. V lost 2 bases and J 4 bases, leaving 8 bases between the germline ends. CDR3 loop: CASSLYGGETQYF. The CDR3 DNA reads as TGTGCCAGCAGTTTATATGGCGGAGAGACCCAGTACTTC.

The V and J genes are TRBV3-1 (or the pseudogene TRBV3-2) and TRBJ1-5; 9 bases align to TRBD1. The trim removed 8 bases at V and 6 bases at J, leaving 14 bases unmatched. CDR1 and CDR2 from the germline V gene are LGHDT and YNNKEL (reference sequence). The CDR3 length is 16 residues. The CDR3 bases are TGTGCCAGCCCTACGGCCGGGACAGGGACTAGTCAGCCCCAGCATTTT. This gives the protein CASPTAGTGTSQPQHF.

The chain couples TRBV30 to TRBJ1-1; D remains unclear. CDR3 size: 15 residues. Germline V CDR1 and CDR2: GTSNPN, SVGIG (reference sequence). V was cut by 3 bases and J by 4 bases, with 18 bases left in between. The CDR3 region has the DNA TGTGCCTGGAGCGTCGGGGTTCCTCAGTCCACTGAAGCTTTCTTT. Residues: CAWSVGVPQSTEAFF.

The V call is TRBV2, the J call TRBJ1-1; D not certain. The CDR3 covers 16 residues. Trimming took 2 bases from V and 1 from J, leaving 14 bases between them. The germline V gene encodes CDR1 SNHLY and CDR2 FYNNEI. The CDR3 region has the DNA TGTGCCAGCAGTGAAAGGAGGTTCATTGGGAACACTGAAGCTTTCTTT. Its translation is CASSERRFIGNTEAFF. Drawing the rest from reference TRBV2 and TRBJ1-1, the complete variable domain is EPEVTQTPSHQVTQMGQEVILRCVPISNHLYFYWYRQILGQKVEFLVSFYNNEISEKSEIFDDQFSVERPDGSNFTLKIRSTKLEDSAMYFCASSERRFIGNTEAFFGQGTRLTVV.